The source of this T cell receptor beta chain is a study of shared clonotypes between healthy human individuals. In the study overall: The cohort comprised two women and a few men. Their ages spanned 18 to 49 years. Each donor contributed plates that comprised three CD4 naive, three CD4 memory, two CD8 naive and one CD8 memory.

V was cut by 5 bases and J by 4 bases, with 12 bases left in between. Per the germline V gene, CDR1 is SGHVT and CDR2 is SQSDAQ. This CDR3 comprises 14 residues. Broader study findings: A limitation of the genetic and exposure-history diversity represented arose from few donors. Sharing across several donors was seen in 4% to 6.5% of naive CD4 clonotypes.

As to this clone: Its antigen is undetermined.

Only in-frame clones appear in the TCRdb table, and some are missing; sequencing was by immunoSEQ multiplex PCR. The sample includes millions of clones, around 95% of them seen just once. The sequence derives from a man in his late teens or twenties in good health. The sequenced material came from naive CD4+ T cells sorted from blood. Subset: CD45RA+ positively selected. The rearrangement joins TRBV7-4 to TRBJ1-5; D gene ambiguous. CDR3 loop: CASSLDGINQPQHF. CDR3 sequence (DNA): TGTGCCAGCAGCCTGGACGGGATTAATCAGCCCCAGCATTTT.